The next 7 T cell receptor beta chains were all read from a single sample in a study of beta chain features in type 1 diabetes. Since all of the isolated RNA was reverse transcribed, expressed TCRB transcripts were what got sequenced. Profiled with immunoSEQ multiplex PCR; TCRdb holds only in-frame clones, not every one. The sample consists of hundreds of thousands of clones, 17% of them appearing once. The specimen was naive CD4+ T cells from blood. The receptors were sampled from a woman between 18 and 29 years old in good health.

V usage is TRBV28 and J usage is TRBJ1-5; the match to TRBD1 covers 9 bases. This CDR3 is 13 amino acids long. The junction had 2 bases not matched to a gene; V was cut back by 5 bases and J by 6 bases. Germline V gene lookup returns CDR1 MDHEN and CDR2 SYDVKM. CDR3 bases: TGTGCCAGCAGTACAGGGGGCCCTCAGCCCCAGCATTTT. This gives the protein CASSTGGPQPQHF.

This clone was seen only a few times. The rearrangement joins TRBV5-4 to TRBJ2-7, with a tentative D call TRBD1 (5 bases). From germline, CDR1 is SGHNT and CDR2 YYREEE (reference sequence). V was clipped by 0 bases and J by 0 bases, with 7 bases between them. There are 14 residues in the CDR3. CDR3 region: CASSLAGRSYEQYF. The CDR3 DNA is TGTGCCAGCAGCTTGGCAGGGCGCTCCTACGAGCAGTACTTC. The complete variable domain, with remaining parts taken from reference TRBV5-4 and TRBJ2-7, reads ETGVTQSPTHLIKTRGQQVTLRCSSQSGHNTVSWYQQALGQGPQFIFQYYREEENGRGNFPPRFSGLQFPNYSSELNVNALELDDSALYLCASSLAGRSYEQYFGPGTRLTVT.

This sequence joins TRBV19 and TRBJ1-5; D ambiguous. CDR1 and CDR2 (germline): LNHDA, SQIVND (reference sequence). V was pared by 3 bases and J by 3 bases, with 6 bases between. CDR3 size: 13 residues. In DNA form, the CDR3 reads TGTGCCAGTAGTATGGTAGACAATCAGCCCCAGCATTTT. Translated, it gives CASSMVDNQPQHF.

The chain recombines TRBV5-1 with TRBJ2-3; D ambiguous. This CDR3 comprises 16 residues. Trimming stripped 0 bases from V and 2 bases from J, with 13 bases between. The germline gives CDR1 SGHRS, CDR2 YFSETQ. The CDR3 DNA is TGCGCCAGCAGCTTGGGTTCTAGTCAGACCACAGATACGCAGTATTTT. Its protein product is CASSLGSSQTTDTQYF.

This clone was found a few times. This chain connects TRBV16 to TRBJ2-5, with TRBD2 as a possible D gene (5 bases). Germline CDR1 and CDR2: KGHSY and FQNENV. The V and J ends lost 2 bases and 4 bases respectively, with 5 bases between them. The CDR3 length is 12 residues. In DNA, the CDR3 is TGTGCCAGCAGCCAAACTAGAGAGACCCAGTACTTC. Its protein product is CASSQTRETQYF.

The sample holds a few counts of this clone. The CDR3 is CASSVRGLAGVDSYNEQFF. CDR3 in DNA: TGTGCCAGCAGTGTTCGTGGACTAGCGGGAGTAGACTCCTACAATGAGCAGTTCTTC. This chain uses TRBV2 with TRBJ2-1; 13 nucleotides match TRBD2. This CDR3 is built from 19 residues. Trimming cost V 4 bases and J 0 bases; bases outside gene matches: 9. Germline V lookup: CDR1 SNHLY, CDR2 FYNNEI.

This clone was counted between two and nine times. The J gene is TRBJ2-7, the V gene TRBV28, with TRBD2 identical over 7 bases. With 5 bases clipped from V and 3 bases from J, the junction kept 10 bases outside the gene matches. CDR3 length equals 15 residues. The germline CDR1 and CDR2 sequences are MDHEN and SYDVKM. The CDR3 DNA reads TGTGCCAGCAGTCCCCCGGGCGGGACTAACTACGAGCAGTACTTC. It encodes CASSPPGGTNYEQYF. Using reference TRBV28 and TRBJ2-7 for the parts outside the CDR3, the full variable domain is DVKVTQSSRYLVKRTGEKVFLECVQDMDHENMFWYRQDPGLGLRLIYFSYDVKMKEKGDIPEGYSVSREKKERFSLILESASTNQTSMYLCASSPPGGTNYEQYFGPGTRLTVT.